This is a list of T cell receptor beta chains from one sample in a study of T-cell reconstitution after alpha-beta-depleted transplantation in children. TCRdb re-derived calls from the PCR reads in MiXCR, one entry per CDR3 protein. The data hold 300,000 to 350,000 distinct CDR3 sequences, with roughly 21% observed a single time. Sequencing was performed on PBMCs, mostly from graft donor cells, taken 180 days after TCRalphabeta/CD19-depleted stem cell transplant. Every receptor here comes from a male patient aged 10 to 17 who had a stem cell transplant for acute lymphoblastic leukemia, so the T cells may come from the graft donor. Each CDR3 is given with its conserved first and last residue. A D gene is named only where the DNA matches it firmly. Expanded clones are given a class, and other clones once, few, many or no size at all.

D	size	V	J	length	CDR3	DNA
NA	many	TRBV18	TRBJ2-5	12	CASSPLEETQYF	TGTGCCAGCTCACCCTTAGAGGAGACCCAGTACTTC
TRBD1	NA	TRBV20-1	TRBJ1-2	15	CSARDGDRARYGYTF	TGCAGTGCTAGAGATGGGGACAGGGCCCGATATGGCTACACCTTC
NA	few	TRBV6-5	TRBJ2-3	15	CASSYAGSATDTQYF	TGTGCCAGCAGTTACGCTGGGTCCGCTACAGATACGCAGTATTTT
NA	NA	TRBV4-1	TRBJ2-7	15	CASSQGRDGGYEQYF	TGCGCCAGCAGCCAAGGACGGGACGGAGGCTACGAGCAGTACTTC
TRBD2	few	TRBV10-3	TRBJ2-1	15	CAISAGLAGANEQFF	TGTGCCATCAGTGCAGGACTAGCGGGAGCTAATGAGCAGTTCTTC
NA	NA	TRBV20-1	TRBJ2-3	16	CSARDAAVTSTDTQYF	TGCAGTGCTAGAGATGCGGCGGTCACTAGCACAGATACGCAGTATTTT
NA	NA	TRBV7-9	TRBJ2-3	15	CASSLARALTDTQYF	TGTGCCAGCAGCTTAGCGCGGGCCCTCACAGATACGCAGTATTTT
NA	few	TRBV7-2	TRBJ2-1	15	CASTILGGSYNEQFF	TGTGCCAGCACCATACTGGGCGGTTCCTACAATGAGCAGTTCTTC
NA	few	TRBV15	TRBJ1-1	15	CATSRDRQTNTEAFF	TGTGCCACCAGCAGAGATCGACAGACGAACACTGAAGCTTTCTTT
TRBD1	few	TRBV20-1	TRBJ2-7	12	CSASGTGFEQYF	TGCAGTGCATCCGGGACAGGGTTCGAGCAGTACTTC
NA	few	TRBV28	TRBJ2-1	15	CASSFPGQAINEQFF	TGTGCCAGCAGTTTTCCGGGGCAGGCAATCAATGAGCAGTTCTTC
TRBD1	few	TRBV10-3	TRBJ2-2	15	CATAGQGINTGELFF	TGTGCCACGGCTGGACAGGGTATAAACACCGGGGAGCTGTTTTTT
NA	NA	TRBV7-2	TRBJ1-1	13	CASSLYWDTEAFF	TGTGCCAGCAGCCTTTACTGGGACACTGAAGCTTTCTTT
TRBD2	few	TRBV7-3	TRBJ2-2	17	CASSLTSAGGNTGELFF	TGTGCCAGCAGCTTAACCTCAGCGGGAGGTAACACCGGGGAGCTGTTTTTT
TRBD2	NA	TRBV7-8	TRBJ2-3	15	CASSLRGGSTDTQYF	TGTGCCAGCAGCTTGAGGGGAGGGAGCACAGATACGCAGTATTTT
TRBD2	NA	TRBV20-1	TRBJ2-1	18	CSARDQASGSVAYNEQFF	TGCAGTGCTAGAGATCAGGCTAGCGGGAGTGTGGCCTACAATGAGCAGTTCTTC
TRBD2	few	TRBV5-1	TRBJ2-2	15	CASSSLAGSTGELFF	TGCGCCAGCAGCTCTCTAGCGGGGTCCACCGGGGAGCTGTTTTTT
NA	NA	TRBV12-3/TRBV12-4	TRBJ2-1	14	CASTKGLTYNEQFF	TGTGCCAGCACAAAGGGCCTTACCTACAATGAGCAGTTCTTC
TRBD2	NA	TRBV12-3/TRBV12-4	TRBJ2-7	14	CASSFRAGVGEQYF	TGTGCCAGCAGTTTTCGAGCGGGAGTCGGAGAGCAGTACTTC
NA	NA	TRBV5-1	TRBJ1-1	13	CASRPLGPAEAFF	TGCGCCAGCAGACCGCTAGGGCCGGCTGAAGCTTTCTTT
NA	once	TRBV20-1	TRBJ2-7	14	CSASPGPFIYEQYF	TGCAGTGCTAGTCCCGGACCGTTTATCTACGAGCAGTACTTC
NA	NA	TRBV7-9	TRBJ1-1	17	CASRNITGYRGNTEALF	TGTGCCAGCAGGAACATTACAGGGTACCGGGGGAACACTGAAGCTTTATTT
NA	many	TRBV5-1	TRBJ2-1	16	CASSHVGGVGGDEQFF	TGCGCCAGCAGCCACGTGGGGGGAGTGGGAGGAGATGAGCAGTTCTTC
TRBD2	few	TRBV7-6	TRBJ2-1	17	CASSRRLAGDPYNEQFF	TGTGCCAGCAGCCGACGACTAGCGGGAGATCCCTACAATGAGCAGTTCTTC
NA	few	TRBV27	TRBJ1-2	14	CASSPRSYNYGYTF	TGTGCCAGCAGTCCGAGAAGTTATAACTATGGCTACACCTTC
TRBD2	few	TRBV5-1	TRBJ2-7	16	CASSLLISGNSYEQYF	TGCGCCAGCAGCCTCCTAATTAGCGGGAACTCCTACGAGCAGTACTTC
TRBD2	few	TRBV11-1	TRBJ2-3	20	CASSSLLGKTSGTSTDTQYF	TGTGCCAGCAGCTCCCTTCTGGGGAAGACTAGCGGGACTAGCACAGATACGCAGTATTTT
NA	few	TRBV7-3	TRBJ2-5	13	CASSLNRRETQYF	TGTGCCAGCAGCTTAAACCGGAGGGAGACCCAGTACTTC
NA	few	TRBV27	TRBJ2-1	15	CASSFGSDSYNEQFF	TGTGCCAGCAGTTTCGGTTCGGACTCATACAATGAGCAGTTCTTC
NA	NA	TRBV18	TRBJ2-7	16	CASSFPRGAFSYEQYF	TGTGCCAGCTCATTTCCCAGGGGCGCCTTCTCCTACGAGCAGTACTTC
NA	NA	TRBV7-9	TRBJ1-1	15	CASSSAGGRGTEAFF	TGTGCCAGCAGCTCGGCGGGGGGCCGGGGGACTGAAGCTTTCTTT
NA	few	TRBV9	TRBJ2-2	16	CASSTTSGTATGELFF	TGTGCCAGCAGCACTACGTCTGGGACCGCTACCGGGGAGCTGTTTTTT
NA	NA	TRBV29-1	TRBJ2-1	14	CSVGRVSFYNEQFF	TGCAGCGTTGGGAGGGTTAGCTTCTACAATGAGCAGTTCTTC
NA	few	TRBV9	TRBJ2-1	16	CASSVDGRVTYNEQFF	TGTGCCAGCAGCGTAGACGGGAGAGTAACCTACAATGAGCAGTTCTTC
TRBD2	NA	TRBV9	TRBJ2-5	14	CASSPGGRDETQYF	TGTGCCAGCAGCCCGGGGGGGAGGGATGAGACCCAGTACTTC
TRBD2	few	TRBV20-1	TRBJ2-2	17	CSARRRTSGSPGGELFF	TGCAGTGCTAGACGTCGGACTAGCGGGAGCCCTGGCGGGGAGCTGTTTTTT